This is a list of T cell receptor beta chains from one sample in a study of Graves' ophthalmopathy and Graves' hyperthyroidism. A single record per CDR3 protein comes from TCRdb applying MiXCR to the multiplex PCR reads. The sample contains 1 million to 1.3 million distinct CDR3 sequences, approximately 35% of which appear only once. Sequenced input: peripheral blood or thyroid tissue (not recorded which). These TCRs come from an adult man with Graves' hyperthyroidism. The CDR3 runs from the conserved cysteine through the conserved F or W. A D gene is named only where the DNA matches it firmly. Clone size is stated in some rows and not others, as once, few, many or a class when expanded.

j_call: TRBJ2-7
d_call: NA
v_call: TRBV20-1
clone_size: few
cdr3_aa: CSARAFNSYEQYF
cdr3_nt: TGCAGTGCTAGAGCTTTTAACTCCTACGAGCAGTACTTC

j_call: TRBJ2-7
d_call: NA
v_call: TRBV4-1
clone_size: many
cdr3_aa: CASSARQGRRGYEQYF
cdr3_nt: TGCGCCAGCAGCGCCCGCCAGGGAAGGAGGGGATACGAGCAGTACTTC

j_call: TRBJ1-1
d_call: NA
v_call: TRBV7-2
clone_size: NA
cdr3_aa: CASSTEGMNTEAFF
cdr3_nt: TGTGCCAGCAGCACAGAGGGCATGAACACTGAAGCTTTCTTT

j_call: TRBJ1-2
d_call: NA
v_call: TRBV7-9
clone_size: few
cdr3_aa: CASSLLTYTF
cdr3_nt: TGTGCCAGCAGCTTATTAACCTACACCTTC

j_call: TRBJ1-1
d_call: NA
v_call: TRBV7-2
clone_size: many
cdr3_aa: CASSFMGVTEAFF
cdr3_nt: TGTGCCAGCAGCTTTATGGGGGTAACTGAAGCTTTCTTT

j_call: TRBJ1-5
d_call: NA
v_call: TRBV12-3/TRBV12-4
clone_size: few
cdr3_aa: CASSQDGGGRQPQHF
cdr3_nt: TGTGCCAGCAGCCAAGATGGGGGGGGCCGGCAGCCCCAGCATTTT

j_call: TRBJ2-7
d_call: NA
v_call: TRBV5-1
clone_size: many
cdr3_aa: CASSVTRGGEQYF
cdr3_nt: TGCGCCAGCAGCGTCACCAGGGGGGGCGAGCAGTACTTC

j_call: TRBJ2-5
d_call: NA
v_call: TRBV7-9
clone_size: NA
cdr3_aa: CASSPRRAVQETQYF
cdr3_nt: TGTGCCAGCAGCCCGCGGCGGGCAGTCCAAGAGACCCAGTACTTC

j_call: TRBJ2-5
d_call: NA
v_call: TRBV7-2
clone_size: NA
cdr3_aa: CASSLRGGRDQETQYF
cdr3_nt: TGTGCCAGCAGCTTAAGAGGCGGAAGGGATCAAGAGACCCAGTACTTC

j_call: TRBJ2-7
d_call: TRBD2
v_call: TRBV2
clone_size: many
cdr3_aa: CASRRLAGQAYEQYF
cdr3_nt: TGTGCCAGCAGGAGACTAGCGGGGCAAGCCTACGAGCAGTACTTC

j_call: TRBJ2-5
d_call: NA
v_call: TRBV7-8
clone_size: many
cdr3_aa: CASSLGWSGETQYF
cdr3_nt: TGTGCCAGCAGCTTAGGTTGGAGCGGGGAGACCCAGTACTTC

j_call: TRBJ2-6
d_call: NA
v_call: TRBV10-3
clone_size: many
cdr3_aa: CAIRDSGGANVLTF
cdr3_nt: TGTGCCATCAGGGACAGTGGCGGGGCCAACGTCCTGACTTTC

j_call: TRBJ2-7
d_call: NA
v_call: TRBV7-2
clone_size: many
cdr3_aa: CASSLYQTSSYEQYF
cdr3_nt: TGTGCCAGCAGCTTATACCAGACGAGCTCCTACGAGCAGTACTTC

j_call: TRBJ2-7
d_call: NA
v_call: TRBV10-3
clone_size: NA
cdr3_aa: CAIRGAHTGLYEQYF
cdr3_nt: TGTGCCATCAGAGGGGCTCACACAGGGCTATACGAGCAGTACTTC

j_call: TRBJ1-6
d_call: NA
v_call: TRBV3-1
clone_size: many
cdr3_aa: CASSQGKDSPLHF
cdr3_nt: TGTGCCAGCAGCCAAGGTAAAGATTCACCCCTCCACTTT

j_call: TRBJ2-5
d_call: NA
v_call: TRBV29-1
clone_size: NA
cdr3_aa: CSVPLTDVEDTEARESETQYF
cdr3_nt: TGCAGCGTTCCCCTCACGGACGTGGAGGACACTGAAGCTAGGGAGTCGGAGACCCAGTACTTC

j_call: TRBJ2-2
d_call: TRBD2
v_call: TRBV9
clone_size: few
cdr3_aa: CASSTGTSGRFKAGELFF
cdr3_nt: TGTGCCAGCAGCACAGGGACTAGCGGGAGATTTAAAGCCGGGGAGCTGTTTTTT

j_call: TRBJ2-7
d_call: TRBD1
v_call: TRBV20-1
clone_size: NA
cdr3_aa: CSARDPTGTGYEQYF
cdr3_nt: TGCAGTGCTCGAGATCCTACCGGGACAGGCTACGAGCAGTACTTC

j_call: TRBJ1-1
d_call: NA
v_call: TRBV2
clone_size: many
cdr3_aa: CASNEGKGMNTEAFF
cdr3_nt: TGTGCCAGCAACGAGGGGAAAGGGATGAACACTGAAGCTTTCTTT

j_call: TRBJ2-6
d_call: NA
v_call: TRBV29-1
clone_size: NA
cdr3_aa: CSVVTPNTEAF
cdr3_nt: TGCAGCGTTGTCACACCGAACACTGAAGCTTTC

j_call: TRBJ1-2
d_call: TRBD1
v_call: TRBV5-1
clone_size: NA
cdr3_aa: CASSLGQGASYTF
cdr3_nt: TGCGCCAGCAGCCTGGGACAGGGGGCTAGCTACACCTTC

j_call: TRBJ1-6
d_call: TRBD1
v_call: TRBV2
clone_size: NA
cdr3_aa: CASSDRQGIYNSPLHF
cdr3_nt: TGTGCCAGCAGCGATAGACAGGGTATCTATAATTCACCCCTCCACTTT

j_call: TRBJ2-7
d_call: TRBD1
v_call: TRBV25-1
clone_size: NA
cdr3_aa: CASSLAPGQETYEQYF
cdr3_nt: TGTGCCAGCAGCTTAGCACCGGGACAGGAAACCTACGAGCAGTACTTC

j_call: TRBJ1-4
d_call: TRBD1
v_call: TRBV7-2
clone_size: NA
cdr3_aa: CASSLDPQGAGNEKLFF
cdr3_nt: TGTGCCAGCAGCTTGGACCCCCAGGGGGCGGGGAATGAAAAACTGTTTTTT

j_call: TRBJ2-5
d_call: NA
v_call: TRBV7-2
clone_size: NA
cdr3_aa: CASSLKGRGQPQYF
cdr3_nt: TGTGCCAGCAGCTTAAAGGGCAGGGGTCAGCCCCAGTACTTC

j_call: TRBJ1-1
d_call: TRBD1
v_call: TRBV6-6
clone_size: few
cdr3_aa: CASSYPLGQGISEAFF
cdr3_nt: TGTGCCAGCAGTTATCCCCTCGGACAGGGGATCTCTGAAGCTTTCTTT

j_call: TRBJ2-5
d_call: NA
v_call: TRBV15
clone_size: many
cdr3_aa: CATSRGDQETQYF
cdr3_nt: TGTGCCACCAGCAGAGGGGACCAAGAGACCCAGTACTTC

j_call: TRBJ1-5
d_call: NA
v_call: TRBV19
clone_size: many
cdr3_aa: CASSLLESNQPQHF
cdr3_nt: TGTGCCAGTAGCCTCTTGGAGAGCAATCAGCCCCAGCATTTT

j_call: TRBJ1-6
d_call: NA
v_call: TRBV9
clone_size: few
cdr3_aa: CASSRGEDSPLHF
cdr3_nt: TGTGCCAGCTCACGCGGGGAGGATTCACCCCTCCACTTT

j_call: TRBJ1-2
d_call: TRBD1
v_call: TRBV19
clone_size: NA
cdr3_aa: CASRSTGTGVGGYTF
cdr3_nt: TGTGCCAGTAGATCCACCGGGACAGGGGTAGGGGGCTACACCTTC

j_call: TRBJ1-2
d_call: NA
v_call: TRBV29-1
clone_size: few
cdr3_aa: CSVEDRGLGNYGYTF
cdr3_nt: TGCAGCGTTGAAGATCGGGGACTAGGGAACTATGGCTACACCTTC

j_call: TRBJ1-1
d_call: NA
v_call: TRBV5-1
clone_size: many
cdr3_aa: CASSGEGAGETEAFF
cdr3_nt: TGCGCCAGCAGCGGGGAGGGAGCCGGGGAAACTGAAGCTTTCTTT

j_call: TRBJ2-1
d_call: TRBD1
v_call: TRBV15
clone_size: NA
cdr3_aa: CATSTSGTGLYNEQFF
cdr3_nt: TGTGCCACCAGCACCTCCGGGACAGGCTTGTACAATGAGCAGTTCTTC

j_call: TRBJ1-5
d_call: NA
v_call: TRBV19
clone_size: NA
cdr3_aa: CASSITVAAQPQHF
cdr3_nt: TGTGCCAGTAGTATTACGGTGGCTGCTCAGCCCCAGCATTTT

j_call: TRBJ1-6
d_call: NA
v_call: TRBV9
clone_size: many
cdr3_aa: CASSVVGSGSPLHF
cdr3_nt: TGTGCCAGCAGCGTAGTGGGCAGCGGGTCACCCCTCCACTTT

j_call: TRBJ2-2
d_call: NA
v_call: TRBV12-3/TRBV12-4
clone_size: few
cdr3_aa: CASSLSAASGELFF
cdr3_nt: TGTGCCAGCAGTTTATCGGCGGCGTCCGGGGAGCTGTTTTTT

j_call: TRBJ2-7
d_call: NA
v_call: TRBV27
clone_size: few
cdr3_aa: CASSLKAGSRGEQYF
cdr3_nt: TGTGCCAGCAGTCTCAAAGCAGGGTCTCGGGGCGAGCAGTACTTC

j_call: TRBJ1-2
d_call: TRBD1
v_call: TRBV4-3
clone_size: many
cdr3_aa: CASSQTGVGYTF
cdr3_nt: TGCGCCAGCAGCCAGACAGGGGTCGGCTACACCTTC

j_call: TRBJ2-7
d_call: NA
v_call: TRBV28
clone_size: NA
cdr3_aa: CAIRPGSGYEQYF
cdr3_nt: TGTGCCATCCGACCCGGCTCAGGCTACGAGCAGTACTTC

j_call: TRBJ2-7
d_call: NA
v_call: TRBV6-5
clone_size: NA
cdr3_aa: CASSYGGLQYF
cdr3_nt: TGTGCCAGCAGTTACGGAGGGTTGCAGTACTTC

j_call: TRBJ1-5
d_call: NA
v_call: TRBV15
clone_size: many
cdr3_aa: CATSRASNQPQHF
cdr3_nt: TGTGCCACCAGCAGGGCTAGCAATCAGCCCCAGCATTTT

j_call: TRBJ2-7
d_call: TRBD1
v_call: TRBV7-9
clone_size: many
cdr3_aa: CASSLGGTGDEQYF
cdr3_nt: TGTGCCAGCAGCTTAGGAGGGACAGGGGACGAGCAGTACTTC

j_call: TRBJ1-5
d_call: NA
v_call: TRBV7-2
clone_size: few
cdr3_aa: CASSSLGMPQHF
cdr3_nt: TGTGCCAGCAGTTCGTTGGGTATGCCCCAGCATTTT

j_call: TRBJ2-7
d_call: NA
v_call: TRBV29-1
clone_size: many
cdr3_aa: CSVAGNEQYF
cdr3_nt: TGCAGCGTCGCAGGGAACGAGCAGTACTTC

j_call: TRBJ2-7
d_call: TRBD1
v_call: TRBV15
clone_size: many
cdr3_aa: CATSLGRQGMSQYF
cdr3_nt: TGTGCCACCAGCCTAGGAAGACAGGGTATGTCGCAGTACTTC

j_call: TRBJ1-6
d_call: TRBD1
v_call: TRBV9
clone_size: few
cdr3_aa: CASSPLGQGGSPLHF
cdr3_nt: TGTGCCAGCAGCCCATTGGGACAGGGGGGATCACCCCTCCACTTT

j_call: TRBJ1-2
d_call: TRBD1
v_call: TRBV11-2
clone_size: NA
cdr3_aa: CASSLRTGNYGYTF
cdr3_nt: TGTGCCAGCAGCCTGAGGACAGGGAACTATGGCTACACCTTC

j_call: TRBJ2-5
d_call: NA
v_call: TRBV20-1
clone_size: NA
cdr3_aa: CSARDPRGSQRQETQYF
cdr3_nt: TGCAGTGCTAGAGATCCTCGGGGCAGTCAGAGACAAGAGACCCAGTACTTC

j_call: TRBJ1-4
d_call: NA
v_call: TRBV5-1
clone_size: NA
cdr3_aa: CASRPAGVTNEKLFF
cdr3_nt: TGCGCCAGCAGACCGGCGGGTGTAACTAATGAAAAACTGTTTTTT

j_call: TRBJ2-5
d_call: NA
v_call: TRBV7-8
clone_size: many
cdr3_aa: CASSSAGTAFQETQYF
cdr3_nt: TGTGCCAGCAGCTCAGCGGGGACAGCCTTCCAAGAGACCCAGTACTTC

j_call: TRBJ2-7
d_call: TRBD2
v_call: TRBV7-2
clone_size: NA
cdr3_aa: CASRAGLAGVEQYF
cdr3_nt: TGCGCCAGCAGAGCCGGACTAGCGGGAGTTGAGCAGTACTTC

j_call: TRBJ2-7
d_call: NA
v_call: TRBV15
clone_size: NA
cdr3_aa: CATSSPGDSLYEQYF
cdr3_nt: TGTGCCACCAGCAGCCCGGGGGACTCTCTGTACGAGCAGTACTTC